The clone carrying this T cell receptor (beta chain) was seen only a few times. Its antigen remains unknown. Per germline, CDR1 SNHLY and CDR2 FYNNEI. The CDR3 is 14 residues long. Germline trimming cut 8 bases from V and 0 bases from J; bases unmatched to any gene: 2. The sample originates from a study of molecular identifiers for immune sequencing clone quantification. Study-wide points: Identical TCR molecules can share a barcode, and this sharing could underestimate highly expanded clone sizes. Under 1% of molecules in naive cells, but over 99% of effector molecules, belonged to clones above 20 RNA copies.

Libraries of bulk TCR were made by previously described methods (with listed TCR primers). In TCRdb, the PCR reads were re-called with MiXCR into one record per CDR3 protein. The sample holds 85,000 to 100,000 distinct CDR3 sequences; 20% to 25% are singletons and the top ten take more than 0.85%. Sequencing was carried out using naive CD8+ T cells from blood, with Jurkat cell RNA spiked in. Subset here: FACS-sorted CD8+CD4-CCR7+CD45RA+ naive T cells. The TCR sequence derives from a human donor in good health. Some libraries in this study had Jurkat cell RNA spiked in. The V call is TRBV2, the J call TRBJ2-5; 11 bases fit TRBD2. Written as DNA, the CDR3 is TGTGCCAGCGGGACTAGCGGACACCAAGAGACCCAGTACTTC. Translating it yields CASGTSGHQETQYF. Full variable domain (rest looked up from reference TRBV2 and TRBJ2-5): EPEVTQTPSHQVTQMGQEVILRCVPISNHLYFYWYRQILGQKVEFLVSFYNNEISEKSEIFDDQFSVERPDGSNFTLKIRSTKLEDSAMYFCASGTSGHQETQYFGPGTRLLVL.